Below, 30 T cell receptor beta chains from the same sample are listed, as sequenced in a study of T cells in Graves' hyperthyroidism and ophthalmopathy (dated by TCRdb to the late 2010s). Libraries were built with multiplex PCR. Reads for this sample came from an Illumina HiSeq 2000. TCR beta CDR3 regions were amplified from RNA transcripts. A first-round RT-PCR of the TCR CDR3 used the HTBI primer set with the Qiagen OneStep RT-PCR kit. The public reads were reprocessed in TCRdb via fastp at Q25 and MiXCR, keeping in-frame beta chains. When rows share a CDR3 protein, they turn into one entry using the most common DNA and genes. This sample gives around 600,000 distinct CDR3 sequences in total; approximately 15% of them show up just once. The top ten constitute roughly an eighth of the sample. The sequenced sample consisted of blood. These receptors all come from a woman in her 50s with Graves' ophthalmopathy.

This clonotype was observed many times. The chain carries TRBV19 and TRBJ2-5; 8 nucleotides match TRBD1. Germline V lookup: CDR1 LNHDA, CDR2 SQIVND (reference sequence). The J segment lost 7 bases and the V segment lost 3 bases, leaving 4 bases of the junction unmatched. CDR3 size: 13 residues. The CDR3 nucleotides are TGTGCCAGTAGTATCCAGGGGGCTGGGACCCAGTACTTC. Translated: CASSIQGAGTQYF.

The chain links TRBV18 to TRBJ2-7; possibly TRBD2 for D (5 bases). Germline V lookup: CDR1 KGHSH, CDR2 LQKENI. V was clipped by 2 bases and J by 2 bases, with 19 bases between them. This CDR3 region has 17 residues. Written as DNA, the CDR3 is TGTGCCAGCTCACCAAGGGTGTCGGACTTCTCGACCTACGAGCAGTACTTC. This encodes CASSPRVSDFSTYEQYF.

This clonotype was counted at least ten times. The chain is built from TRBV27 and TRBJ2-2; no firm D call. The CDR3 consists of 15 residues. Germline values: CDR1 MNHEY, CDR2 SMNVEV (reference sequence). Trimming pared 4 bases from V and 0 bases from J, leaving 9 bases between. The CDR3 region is CASSSYVPNTGELFF. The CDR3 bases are TGTGCCAGCAGTTCGTACGTCCCGAACACCGGGGAGCTGTTTTTT.

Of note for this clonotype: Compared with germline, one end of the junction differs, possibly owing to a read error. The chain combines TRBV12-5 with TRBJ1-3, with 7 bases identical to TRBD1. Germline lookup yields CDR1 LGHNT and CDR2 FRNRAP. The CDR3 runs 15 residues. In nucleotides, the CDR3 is TGTGCTAGTGGTGCCGGGACAGTCTCTGGAAACACCGTATATTTT. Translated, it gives CASGAGTVSGNTVYF.

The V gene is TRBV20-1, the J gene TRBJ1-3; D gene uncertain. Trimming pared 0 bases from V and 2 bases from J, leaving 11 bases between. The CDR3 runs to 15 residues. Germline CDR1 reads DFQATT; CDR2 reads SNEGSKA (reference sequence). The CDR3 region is CSARDIGSAGNTIYF. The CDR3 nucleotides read TGCAGTGCTAGAGATATTGGGTCGGCTGGAAACACCATATATTTT.

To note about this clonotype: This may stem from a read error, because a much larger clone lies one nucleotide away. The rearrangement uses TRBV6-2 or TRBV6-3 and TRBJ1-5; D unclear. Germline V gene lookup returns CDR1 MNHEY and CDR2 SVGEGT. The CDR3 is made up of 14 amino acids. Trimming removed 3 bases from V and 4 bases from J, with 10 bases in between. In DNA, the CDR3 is TGTGCCAGCAGTTATCTGAGGCCAAATCAGCCCCAGCATTTT. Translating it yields CASSYLRPNQPQHF.

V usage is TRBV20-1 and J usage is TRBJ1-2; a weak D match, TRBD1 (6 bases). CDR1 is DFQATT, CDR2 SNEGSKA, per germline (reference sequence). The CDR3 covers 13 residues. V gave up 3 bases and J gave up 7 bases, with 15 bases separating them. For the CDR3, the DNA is TGCAGTGCTAGTACAGGGAAACGGGCTGGCTACACCTTC. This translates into CSASTGKRAGYTF.

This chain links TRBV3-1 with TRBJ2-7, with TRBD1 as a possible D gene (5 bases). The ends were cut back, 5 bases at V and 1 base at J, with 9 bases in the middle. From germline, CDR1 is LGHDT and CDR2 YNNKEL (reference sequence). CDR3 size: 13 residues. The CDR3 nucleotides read TGTGCCAGCAGCAATAGGGGTTCCTACGAGCAGTACTTC. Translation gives CASSNRGSYEQYF.

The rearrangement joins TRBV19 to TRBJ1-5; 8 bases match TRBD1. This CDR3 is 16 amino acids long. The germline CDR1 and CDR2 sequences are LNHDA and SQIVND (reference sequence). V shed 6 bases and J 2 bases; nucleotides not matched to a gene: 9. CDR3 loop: CASSTTGTGGNQPQHF. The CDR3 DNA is TGTGCCAGTAGCACAACCGGGACAGGAGGCAATCAGCCCCAGCATTTT.

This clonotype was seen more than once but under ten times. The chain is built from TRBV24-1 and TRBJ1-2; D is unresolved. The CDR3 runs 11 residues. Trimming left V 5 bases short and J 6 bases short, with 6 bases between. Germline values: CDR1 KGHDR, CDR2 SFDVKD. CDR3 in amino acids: CATSGGDGYTF. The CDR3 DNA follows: TGTGCCACCAGTGGAGGCGATGGCTACACCTTC.

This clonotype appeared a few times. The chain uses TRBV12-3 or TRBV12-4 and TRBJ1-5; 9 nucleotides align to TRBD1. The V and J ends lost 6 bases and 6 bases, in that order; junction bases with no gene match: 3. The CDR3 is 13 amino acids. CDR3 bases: TGTGCCAGCAGAAGGACAGGGGCTCAGCCCCAGCATTTT. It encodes CASRRTGAQPQHF.

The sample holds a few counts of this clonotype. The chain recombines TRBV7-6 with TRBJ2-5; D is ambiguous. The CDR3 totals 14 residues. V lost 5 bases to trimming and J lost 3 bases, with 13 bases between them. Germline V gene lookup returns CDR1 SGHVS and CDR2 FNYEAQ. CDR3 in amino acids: CASSLESNKETQYF. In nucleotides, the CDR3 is TGTGCCAGCAGCCTCGAATCCAACAAAGAGACCCAGTACTTC.

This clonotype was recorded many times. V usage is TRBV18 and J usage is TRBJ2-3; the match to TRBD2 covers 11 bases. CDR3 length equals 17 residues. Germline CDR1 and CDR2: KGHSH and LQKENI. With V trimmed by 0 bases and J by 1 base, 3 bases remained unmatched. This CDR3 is CASSPPGGLAGTDTQYF. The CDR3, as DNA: TGTGCCAGCTCACCACCGGGGGGACTAGCGGGCACAGATACGCAGTATTTT.

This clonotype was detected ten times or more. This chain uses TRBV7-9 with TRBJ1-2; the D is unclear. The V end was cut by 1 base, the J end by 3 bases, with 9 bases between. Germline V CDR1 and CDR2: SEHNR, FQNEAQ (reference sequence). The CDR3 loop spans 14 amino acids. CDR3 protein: CASSLVERDYGYTF. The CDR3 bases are TGTGCCAGCAGCTTAGTTGAGCGGGACTATGGCTACACCTTC.

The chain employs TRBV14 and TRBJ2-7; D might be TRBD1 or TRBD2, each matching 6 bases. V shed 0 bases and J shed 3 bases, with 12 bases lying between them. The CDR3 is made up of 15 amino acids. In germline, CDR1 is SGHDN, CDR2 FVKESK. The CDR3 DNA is TGTGCCAGCAGCCAAGAAGAGGAGGGGGTCTACGAGCAGTACTTC. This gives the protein CASSQEEEGVYEQYF.

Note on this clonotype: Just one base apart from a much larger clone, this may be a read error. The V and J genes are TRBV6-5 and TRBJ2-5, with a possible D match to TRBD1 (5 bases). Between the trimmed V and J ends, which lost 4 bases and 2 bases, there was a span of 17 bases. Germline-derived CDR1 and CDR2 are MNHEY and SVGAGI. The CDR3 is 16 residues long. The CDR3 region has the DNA TGTGCCAGCAGTTCTCGCGTAGCAGGGCTTCAAGAGACCCAGTACTTC. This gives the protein CASSSRVAGLQETQYF.

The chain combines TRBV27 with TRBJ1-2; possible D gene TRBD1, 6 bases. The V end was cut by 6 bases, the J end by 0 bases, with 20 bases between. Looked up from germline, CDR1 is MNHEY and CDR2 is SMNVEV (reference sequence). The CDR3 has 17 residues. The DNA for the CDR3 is TGTGCCAGCAGAAGTCCCGGGACACAAATCCCTAACTATGGCTACACCTTC. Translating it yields CASRSPGTQIPNYGYTF.

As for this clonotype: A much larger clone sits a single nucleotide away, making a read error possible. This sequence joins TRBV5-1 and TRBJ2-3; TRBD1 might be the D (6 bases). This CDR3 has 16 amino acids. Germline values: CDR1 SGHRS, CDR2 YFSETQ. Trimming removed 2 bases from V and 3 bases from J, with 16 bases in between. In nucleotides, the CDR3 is TGCGCCAGCAGCTTTGGTCGACAGGTAATTACAGATACGCAGTATTTT. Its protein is CASSFGRQVITDTQYF.

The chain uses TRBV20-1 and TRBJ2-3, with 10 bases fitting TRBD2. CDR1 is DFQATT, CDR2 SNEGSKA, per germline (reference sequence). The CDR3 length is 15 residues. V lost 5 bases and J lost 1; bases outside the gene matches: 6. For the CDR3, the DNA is TGCAGTGCTCTTGGGGGGACTAGCGGCACAGATACGCAGTATTTT. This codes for CSALGGTSGTDTQYF.

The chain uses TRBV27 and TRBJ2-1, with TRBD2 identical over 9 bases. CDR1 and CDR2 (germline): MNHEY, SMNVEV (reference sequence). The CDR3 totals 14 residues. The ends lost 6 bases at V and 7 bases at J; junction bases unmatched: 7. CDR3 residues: CASSFSGRGNEQFF. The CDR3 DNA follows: TGTGCCAGCAGCTTTAGCGGGAGAGGGAATGAGCAGTTCTTC.

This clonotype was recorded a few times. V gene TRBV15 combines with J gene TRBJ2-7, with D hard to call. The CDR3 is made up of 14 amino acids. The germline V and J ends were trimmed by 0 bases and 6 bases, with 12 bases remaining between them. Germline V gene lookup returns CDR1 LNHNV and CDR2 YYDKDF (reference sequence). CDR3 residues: CATSREKLAFEQYF. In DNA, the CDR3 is TGTGCCACCAGCAGAGAAAAACTTGCATTCGAGCAGTACTTC. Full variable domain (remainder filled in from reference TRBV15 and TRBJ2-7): DAMVIQNPRYQVTQFGKPVTLSCSQTLNHNVMYWYQQKSSQAPKLLFHYYDKDFNNEADTPDNFQSRRPNTSFCFLDIRSPGLGDTAMYLCATSREKLAFEQYFGPGTRLTVT.

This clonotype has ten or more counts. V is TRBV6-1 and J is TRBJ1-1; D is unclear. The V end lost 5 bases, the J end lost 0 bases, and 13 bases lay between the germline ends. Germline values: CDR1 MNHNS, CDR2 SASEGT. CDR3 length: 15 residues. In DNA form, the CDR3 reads TGTGCCAGCAGTCGCCGACCGTTACTGAACACTGAAGCTTTCTTT. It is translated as CASSRRPLLNTEAFF.

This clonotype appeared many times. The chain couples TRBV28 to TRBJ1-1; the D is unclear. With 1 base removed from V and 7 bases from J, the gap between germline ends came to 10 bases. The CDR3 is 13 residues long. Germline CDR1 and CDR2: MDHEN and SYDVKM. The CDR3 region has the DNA TGTGCCAGCAGTTTATTCTTTAGGAGTGAAGCTTTCTTT. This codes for CASSLFFRSEAFF. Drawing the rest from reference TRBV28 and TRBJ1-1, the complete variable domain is DVKVTQSSRYLVKRTGEKVFLECVQDMDHENMFWYRQDPGLGLRLIYFSYDVKMKEKGDIPEGYSVSREKKERFSLILESASTNQTSMYLCASSLFFRSEAFFGQGTRLTVV.

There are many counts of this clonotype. The CDR3 region has the DNA TGTGCCAGCAGCTCCTCCATACTAGCCAAAAACATTCAGTACTTC. It encodes CASSSSILAKNIQYF. V gene TRBV11-2 combines with J gene TRBJ2-4; no definite D call. V was cut by 4 bases and J by 0 bases, with 10 bases left in between. Germline values: CDR1 SGHAT, CDR2 FQNNGV. The CDR3 runs to 15 residues.

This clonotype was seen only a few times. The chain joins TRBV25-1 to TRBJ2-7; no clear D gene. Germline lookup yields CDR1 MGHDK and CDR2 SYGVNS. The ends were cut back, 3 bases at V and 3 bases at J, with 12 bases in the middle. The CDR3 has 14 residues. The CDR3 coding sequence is TGTGCCAGCAGTGATTCGAGACGAGGCTACGAGCAGTACTTC. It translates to CASSDSRRGYEQYF.

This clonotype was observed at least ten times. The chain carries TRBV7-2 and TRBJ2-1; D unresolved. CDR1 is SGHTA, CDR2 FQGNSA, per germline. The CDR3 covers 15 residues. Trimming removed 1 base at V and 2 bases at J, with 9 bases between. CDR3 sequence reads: CASSLGTNPYNEQFF. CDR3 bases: TGTGCCAGCAGCTTAGGGACCAACCCCTACAATGAGCAGTTCTTC.

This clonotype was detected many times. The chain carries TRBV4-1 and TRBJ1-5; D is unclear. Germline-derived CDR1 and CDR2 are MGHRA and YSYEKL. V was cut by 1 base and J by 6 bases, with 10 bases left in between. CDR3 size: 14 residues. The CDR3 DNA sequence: TGCGCCAGCAGCCAAGTGTTAAGATCTCAGCCCCAGCATTTT. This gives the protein CASSQVLRSQPQHF.

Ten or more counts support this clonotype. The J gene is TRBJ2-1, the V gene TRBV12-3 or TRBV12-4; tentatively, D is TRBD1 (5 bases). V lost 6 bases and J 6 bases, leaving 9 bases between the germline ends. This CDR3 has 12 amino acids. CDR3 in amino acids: CASRLGANEQFF. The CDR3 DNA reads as TGTGCCAGCAGGCTAGGGGCCAATGAGCAGTTCTTC.

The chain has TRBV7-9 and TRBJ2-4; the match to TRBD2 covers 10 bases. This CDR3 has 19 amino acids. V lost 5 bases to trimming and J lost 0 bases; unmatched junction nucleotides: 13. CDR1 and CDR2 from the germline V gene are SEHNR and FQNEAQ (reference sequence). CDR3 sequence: CASSAWLAGEPPAKNIQYF. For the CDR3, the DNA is TGTGCCAGCAGCGCCTGGCTAGCGGGAGAGCCCCCAGCCAAAAACATTCAGTACTTC.

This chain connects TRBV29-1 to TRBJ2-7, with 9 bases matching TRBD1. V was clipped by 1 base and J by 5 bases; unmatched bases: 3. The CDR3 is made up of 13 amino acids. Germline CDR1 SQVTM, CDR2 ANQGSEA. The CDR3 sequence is CSVEAGQGNEQYF. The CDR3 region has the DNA TGCAGCGTTGAAGCGGGACAGGGTAACGAGCAGTACTTC.